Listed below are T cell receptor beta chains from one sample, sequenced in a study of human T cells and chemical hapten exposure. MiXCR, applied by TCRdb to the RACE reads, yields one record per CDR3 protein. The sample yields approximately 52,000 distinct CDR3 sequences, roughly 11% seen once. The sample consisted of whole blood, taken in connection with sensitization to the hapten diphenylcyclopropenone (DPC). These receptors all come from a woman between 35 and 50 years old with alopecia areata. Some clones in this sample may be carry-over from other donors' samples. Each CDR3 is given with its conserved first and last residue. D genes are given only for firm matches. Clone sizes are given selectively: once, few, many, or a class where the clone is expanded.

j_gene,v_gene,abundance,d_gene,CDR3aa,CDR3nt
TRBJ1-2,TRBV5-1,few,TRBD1,CAIPWAPRRDRGDGYTF,TGCGCCATTCCCTGGGCCCCCCGCCGGGACAGGGGCGATGGCTACACCTTC
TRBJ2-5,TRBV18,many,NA,CASSLRDTTRGETQYF,TGTGCCAGCTCACTCCGGGACACCACAAGAGGGGAGACCCAGTACTTC
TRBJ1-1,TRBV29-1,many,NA,CSVALVDWGTEAFF,TGCAGCGTTGCCCTCGTGGACTGGGGCACTGAAGCTTTCTTT
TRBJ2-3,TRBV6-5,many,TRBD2,CASSSRTSGQYF,TGTGCCAGCAGTTCAAGGACTAGCGGGCAGTATTTT
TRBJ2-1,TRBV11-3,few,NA,CASSLRAQNEQFF,TGTGCCAGCAGCCTCAGGGCCCAAAATGAGCAGTTCTTC
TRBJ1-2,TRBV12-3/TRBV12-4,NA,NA,CPSSSGGYGYTF,TGTCCCAGCAGTTCCGGGGGCTATGGCTACACCTTC
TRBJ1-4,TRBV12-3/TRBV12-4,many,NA,CASSTSRQVDNEKLFF,TGTGCCAGCAGTACCTCTCGACAGGTAGATAATGAAAAACTGTTTTTT
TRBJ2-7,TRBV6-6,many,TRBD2,CASSNALLAGEYEQYF,TGTGCCAGCAGCAATGCCCTACTAGCGGGAGAATACGAGCAGTACTTC
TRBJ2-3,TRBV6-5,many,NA,CASGFPGPSLDTQYF,TGTGCCAGCGGATTCCCGGGACCCTCTCTCGATACGCAGTATTTT
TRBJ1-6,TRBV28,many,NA,CASSLLDGPLHF,TGTGCCAGCAGCCTCCTGGACGGACCCCTCCACTTT
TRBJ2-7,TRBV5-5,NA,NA,CASSLFRGVVYEQYF,TGTGCCAGCAGCTTGTTCCGGGGAGTGGTGTACGAGCAGTACTTC
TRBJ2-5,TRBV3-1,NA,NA,CASSQETDYQETQYF,TGTGCCAGCAGCCAGGAGACAGACTACCAAGAGACCCAGTACTTC
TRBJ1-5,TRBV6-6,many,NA,CASGAANQPQHF,TGTGCCAGCGGGGCAGCAAATCAGCCCCAGCATTTT
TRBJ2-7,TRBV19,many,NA,CASSDQGISYEQYF,TGTGCCAGTAGTGACCAGGGAATTTCCTACGAGCAGTACTTC
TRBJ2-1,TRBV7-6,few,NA,CASSPKRASSYNEQFF,TGTGCCAGCAGCCCCAAGCGGGCCAGCTCCTACAATGAGCAGTTCTTC
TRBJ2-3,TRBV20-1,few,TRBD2,CSARGTSGRTDTQYF,TGCAGTGCCAGAGGGACTAGCGGGCGCACAGATACGCAGTATTTT
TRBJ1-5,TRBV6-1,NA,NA,CASSEALGILNQPQHF,TGTGCCAGCAGTGAAGCGTTAGGGATCCTCAATCAGCCCCAGCATTTT
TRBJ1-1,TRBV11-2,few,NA,CASSPLGIVNTEAFF,TGTGCCAGCAGCCCGTTAGGGATCGTGAACACTGAAGCTTTCTTT
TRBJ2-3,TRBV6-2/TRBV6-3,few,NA,CASSYPGTQYF,TGTGCCAGCAGTTATCCGGGGACGCAGTATTTT
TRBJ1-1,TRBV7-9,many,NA,CASSPGPGTEAFF,TGTGCCAGCAGCCCCGGTCCGGGAACTGAAGCTTTCTTT
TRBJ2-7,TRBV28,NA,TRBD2,CASSPAREAFYEQYF,TGTGCCAGCAGTCCCGCCCGGGAGGCGTTCTACGAGCAGTACTTC
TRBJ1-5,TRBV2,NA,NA,CASRQSTRSNQPQHF,TGTGCCAGCAGGCAGTCGACCCGGAGTAATCAGCCCCAGCATTTT
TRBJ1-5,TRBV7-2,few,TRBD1,CASSFVPGGGQPQHF,TGTGCCAGCAGCTTCGTACCAGGGGGAGGGCAGCCCCAGCATTTT
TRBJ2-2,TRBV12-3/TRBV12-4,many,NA,CASSLSSGGELFF,TGTGCCAGCAGTTTATCCTCGGGCGGGGAGCTGTTTTTT
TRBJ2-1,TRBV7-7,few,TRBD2,CASSKGGFAEQFF,TGTGCTAGCAGTAAGGGAGGGTTTGCTGAGCAGTTCTTC
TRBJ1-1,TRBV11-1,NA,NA,CASSLYRGGMNTEAFF,TGTGCCAGCAGCTTATACCGGGGGGGCATGAACACTGAAGCTTTCTTT
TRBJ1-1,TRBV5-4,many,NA,CASSFGTGSTEAFF,TGTGCCAGCAGCTTTGGAACAGGCAGTACTGAAGCTTTCTTT
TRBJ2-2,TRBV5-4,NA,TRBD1,CASSYGTGGNTGELFF,TGTGCCAGCAGCTATGGGACAGGGGGAAACACCGGGGAGCTGTTTTTT
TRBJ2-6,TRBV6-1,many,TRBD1,CASSGVRGRGANVLTF,TGTGCCAGCAGTGGAGTCAGGGGGCGTGGGGCCAACGTCCTGACTTTC
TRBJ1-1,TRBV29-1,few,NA,CSGGQNTEAFF,TGCAGCGGGGGACAGAACACTGAAGCTTTCTTT
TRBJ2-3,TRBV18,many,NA,CASSLGLSDTQYF,TGTGCCAGCTCACTAGGACTGTCGGATACGCAGTATTTT
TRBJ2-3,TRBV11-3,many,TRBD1,CASSAGTGASADTQYF,TGTGCCAGCAGCGCCGGGACAGGGGCAAGCGCAGATACGCAGTATTTT
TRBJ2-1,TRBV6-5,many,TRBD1,CASSPSGQGAGGGPFF,TGTGCCAGCAGCCCCTCCGGACAGGGGGCGGGGGGTGGTCCGTTCTTC
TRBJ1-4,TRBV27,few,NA,CASSFSRGLEKLFF,TGTGCCAGCAGTTTTAGCAGGGGCTTGGAAAAACTGTTTTTT
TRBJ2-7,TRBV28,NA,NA,CASSGSGLPYEQYF,TGTGCCAGCAGTGGGAGCGGGCTACCCTACGAGCAGTACTTC
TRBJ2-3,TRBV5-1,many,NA,CASSQDTNQDTQYF,TGCGCCAGCAGTCAAGACACAAATCAGGATACGCAGTATTTT
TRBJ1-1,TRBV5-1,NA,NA,CASTTGTEAFF,TGCGCCAGCACTACCGGGACCGAAGCTTTCTTT
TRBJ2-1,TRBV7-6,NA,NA,CASSPTGYIGQFF,TGTGCCAGCAGTCCGACAGGTTACATAGGGCAGTTCTTC
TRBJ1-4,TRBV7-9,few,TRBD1,CASSPGTGSTNEKLFF,TGTGCCAGCAGCCCCGGGACAGGGTCAACTAATGAAAAACTGTTTTTT
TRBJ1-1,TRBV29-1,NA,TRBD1,CSVEETGPLLEAFF,TGCAGCGTTGAGGAGACAGGGCCTCTACTTGAAGCTTTCTTT
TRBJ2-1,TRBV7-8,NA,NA,CASSTGQEWYNEQFF,TGTGCCAGCAGCACCGGGCAGGAATGGTACAATGAGCAGTTCTTC
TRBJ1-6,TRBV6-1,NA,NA,CASSVVGDNNSPLHF,TGTGCCAGCAGTGTGGTAGGGGATAATAATTCACCCCTCCACTTT
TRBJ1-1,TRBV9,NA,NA,CASSGGLRMNTEAFF,TGTGCCAGCAGCGGAGGACTGAGAATGAACACTGAAGCTTTCTTT